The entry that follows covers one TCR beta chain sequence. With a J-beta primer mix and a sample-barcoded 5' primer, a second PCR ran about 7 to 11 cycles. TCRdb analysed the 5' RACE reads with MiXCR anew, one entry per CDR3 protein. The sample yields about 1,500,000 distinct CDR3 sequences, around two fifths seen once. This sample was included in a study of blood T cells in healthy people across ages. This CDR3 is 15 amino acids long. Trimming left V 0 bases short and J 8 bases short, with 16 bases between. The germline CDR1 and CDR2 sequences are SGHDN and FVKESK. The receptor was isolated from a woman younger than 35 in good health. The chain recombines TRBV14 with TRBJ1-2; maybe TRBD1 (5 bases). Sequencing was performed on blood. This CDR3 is CASSQEFSLGEGYTF. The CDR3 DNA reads TGTGCCAGCAGCCAAGAGTTCAGCTTGGGGGAGGGCTACACCTTC. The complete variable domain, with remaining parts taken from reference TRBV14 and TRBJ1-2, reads EAGVTQFPSHSVIEKGQTVTLRCDPISGHDNLYWYRRVMGKEIKFLLHFVKESKQDESGMPNNRFLAERTGGTYSTLKVQPAELEDSGVYFCASSQEFSLGEGYTFGSGTRLTVV.